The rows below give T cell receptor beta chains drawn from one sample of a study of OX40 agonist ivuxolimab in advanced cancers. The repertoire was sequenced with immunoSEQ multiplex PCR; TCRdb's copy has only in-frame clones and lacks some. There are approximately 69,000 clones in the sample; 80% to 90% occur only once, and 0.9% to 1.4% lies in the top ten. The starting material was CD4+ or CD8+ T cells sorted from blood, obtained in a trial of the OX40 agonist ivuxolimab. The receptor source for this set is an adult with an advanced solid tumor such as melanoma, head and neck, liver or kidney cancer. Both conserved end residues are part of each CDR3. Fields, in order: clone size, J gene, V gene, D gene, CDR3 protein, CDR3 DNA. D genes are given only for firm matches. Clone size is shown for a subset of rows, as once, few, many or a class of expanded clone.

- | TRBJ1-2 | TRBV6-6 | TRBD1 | CASSLKGQYYGYTF | TGTGCCAGCAGTTTGAAGGGACAGTACTATGGCTACACCTTC
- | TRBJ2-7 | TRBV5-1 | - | CASSSRFRGIGSYEQYF | TGCGCCAGCAGCTCCCGTTTCAGGGGAATAGGGTCCTACGAGCAGTACTTC
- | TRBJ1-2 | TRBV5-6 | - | CASFRRQAYYGYTF | TGTGCCAGCTTCCGACGACAGGCCTACTATGGCTACACCTTC
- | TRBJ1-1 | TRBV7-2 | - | CASSLRTEAFF | TGTGCCAGCAGCTTAAGGACTGAAGCTTTCTTT
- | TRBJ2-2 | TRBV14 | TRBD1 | CASSQWTGTGELFF | TGTGCCAGCAGCCAATGGACAGGGACCGGGGAGCTGTTTTTT
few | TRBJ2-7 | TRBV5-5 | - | CASSSWSTYEQYF | TGTGCCAGCAGCTCCTGGAGTACCTACGAGCAGTACTTC
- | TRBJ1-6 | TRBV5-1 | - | CASSPEGGGDSPLHF | TGCGCCAGCAGCCCCGAAGGAGGGGGAGATTCACCCCTCCACTTT
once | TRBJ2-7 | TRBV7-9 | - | CASSRQGSDEQYF | TGTGCCAGCAGCCGCCAGGGGTCGGACGAGCAGTACTTC
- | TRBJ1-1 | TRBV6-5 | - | CASSYSVREAFF | TGTGCCAGCAGTTACTCGGTACGTGAAGCTTTCTTT
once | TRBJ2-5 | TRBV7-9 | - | CASGLEAVQETQYF | TGTGCTAGCGGTTTGGAAGCGGTCCAAGAGACCCAGTACTTC
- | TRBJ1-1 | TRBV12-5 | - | CASGPRYTEAFF | TGTGCTAGTGGGCCCAGGTACACTGAAGCTTTCTTT
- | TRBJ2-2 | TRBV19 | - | CASSTYSTNTGELFF | TGTGCCAGTAGTACATACTCCACGAACACCGGGGAGCTGTTTTTT
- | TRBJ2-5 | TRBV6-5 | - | CASSKLQGTGQYF | TGTGCCAGCAGCAAACTTCAGGGGACCGGCCAGTACTTC
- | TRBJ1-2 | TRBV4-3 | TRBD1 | CASSRKQGAAGGYTF | TGCGCCAGCAGCCGGAAACAGGGGGCGGCGGGTGGCTACACCTTC
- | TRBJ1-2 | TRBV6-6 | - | CASSSQGDGYTF | TGTGCCAGCAGTTCTCAGGGAGATGGCTACACCTTC
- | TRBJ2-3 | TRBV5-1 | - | CASSLTDTQYF | TGCGCCAGCAGCCTAACAGATACGCAGTATTTT
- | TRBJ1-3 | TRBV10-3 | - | CATTRDSSGNTIYF | TGTGCCACGACGAGGGATTCCTCTGGAAACACCATATATTTT
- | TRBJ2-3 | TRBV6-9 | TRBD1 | CASSFNRGQGIADTQYF | TGTGCCAGCAGTTTTAACCGTGGACAGGGGATTGCAGATACGCAGTATTTT
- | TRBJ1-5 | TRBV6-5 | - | CASSRDSNQPQHF | TGTGCCAGCAGCCGCGACAGCAATCAGCCCCAGCATTTT
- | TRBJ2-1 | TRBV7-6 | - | CASSLDSPMTYNEQFF | TGTGCCAGCAGCTTGGACAGCCCCATGACCTACAATGAGCAGTTCTTC
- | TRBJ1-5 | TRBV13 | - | CASSLSQGGRNQPQHF | TGTGCCAGCAGCTTGAGCCAGGGCGGTCGAAATCAGCCCCAGCATTTT
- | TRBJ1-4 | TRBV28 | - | CASSLAGGNEKLFF | TGTGCCAGCAGTTTGGCGGGAGGTAATGAAAAACTGTTTTTT
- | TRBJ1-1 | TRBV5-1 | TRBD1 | CASSLGQGAEAFF | TGCGCCAGCAGCTTAGGACAGGGGGCTGAAGCTTTCTTT
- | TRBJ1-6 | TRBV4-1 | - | CASSQEPAELGNSPLHF | TGCGCCAGCAGCCAAGAACCGGCTGAGCTCGGAAATTCACCCCTCCACTTT
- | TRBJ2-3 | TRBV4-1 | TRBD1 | CASSQEDRGNTDTQYF | TGCGCCAGCAGCCAAGAGGACAGGGGTAACACAGATACGCAGTATTTT
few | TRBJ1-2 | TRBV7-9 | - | CASTPGTGFYGYTF | TGTGCCAGCACCCCGGGGACGGGGTTCTATGGCTACACCTTC
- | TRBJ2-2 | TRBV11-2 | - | CASSAEISNTGELFF | TGTGCCAGCAGCGCCGAAATCTCGAACACCGGGGAGCTGTTTTTT